These 27 T cell receptor beta chains were sequenced from one sample in a study of blood T cell repertoires in COVID-19. Sequencing used immunoSEQ multiplex PCR; TCRdb keeps in-frame clones, though not all of them. The table includes 500,000 or so clones, 75% to 90% detected once. Sequences were obtained from PBMCs or T cells enriched from blood (not recorded which). These receptors all stem from a woman aged 18-29 years who had recovered from COVID-19.

This chain joins TRBV4-1 and TRBJ1-4; 8 bases match TRBD1. Germline V gives CDR1 MGHRA, CDR2 YSYEKL. CDR3 length equals 15 residues. V shed 4 bases and J 4 bases; nucleotides not matched to a gene: 5. The CDR3: CASSPRDRINEKLFF. The CDR3 bases are TGCGCCAGCAGCCCCCGGGACAGGATTAATGAAAAACTGTTTTTT.

The V call is TRBV7-2, the J call TRBJ1-6; possible D gene TRBD1, 5 bases. CDR3 length: 16 residues. Trimming took off 2 bases at V and 7 bases at J, with 15 bases between the two ends. The germline V gene has CDR1 SGHTA and CDR2 FQGNSA. CDR3 bases: TGTGCCAGCAGCTTACAGGGTCCTTCGCTGAATTCACCCCTCCACTTT. It codes for CASSLQGPSLNSPLHF.

This chain joins TRBV30 and TRBJ1-2, with a possible D match to TRBD1 (5 bases). Germline V lookup: CDR1 GTSNPN, CDR2 SVGIG (reference sequence). The CDR3 extends over 12 amino acids. The V gene lost 3 bases and the J gene lost 3 bases, with 8 bases spanning the gap. CDR3 nucleotide sequence: TGTGCCTGGAGGGGGCCCTACTATGGCTACACCTTC. Translating gives CAWRGPYYGYTF.

The rearrangement joins TRBV5-1 to TRBJ2-3; 8 nucleotides align to TRBD2. The germline V gene encodes CDR1 SGHRS and CDR2 YFSETQ. The CDR3 totals 16 residues. Germline trimming cut 4 bases from V and 1 base from J; bases unmatched to any gene: 8. The CDR3 DNA reads TGCGCCAGCAGCCTTCCCCGGGAGGGGGGCACAGATACGCAGTATTTT. It is translated as CASSLPREGGTDTQYF.

The chain is built from TRBV9 and TRBJ2-3; 7 bases line up with TRBD2. V dropped 0 bases and J dropped 2; count of bases not matched to a gene: 3. The length of the CDR3 is 15 residues. In germline, CDR1 is SGDLS, CDR2 YYNGEE. CDR3 loop: CASSVGGGFTDTQYF. In DNA form, the CDR3 reads TGTGCCAGCAGCGTAGGCGGGGGTTTCACAGATACGCAGTATTTT.

V is TRBV19 and J is TRBJ1-6, with D tentatively TRBD1 (6 bases). V lost 6 bases to trimming and J lost 0 bases, with 18 bases between them. The CDR3 length is 18 residues. The V gene's germline CDR1 is LNHDA and CDR2 SQIVND (reference sequence). This CDR3 reads CASSRDTIPFSYNSPLHF. CDR3 DNA: TGTGCCAGTAGCCGGGACACTATACCCTTCTCCTATAATTCACCCCTCCACTTT.

J is TRBJ1-1 and V is TRBV19, with 7 bases identical to TRBD1. V gave up 1 base and J gave up 1 base; unmatched junction bases: 3. Germline CDR1 reads LNHDA; CDR2 reads SQIVND (reference sequence). CDR3 length: 15 amino acids. The CDR3 reads CASSIVGTANTEAFF. CDR3 sequence (DNA): TGTGCCAGTAGTATAGTCGGGACAGCGAACACTGAAGCTTTCTTT.

V is TRBV5-1 and J is TRBJ2-5; maybe TRBD2 (6 bases). CDR1 is SGHRS, CDR2 YFSETQ, per germline. V lost 0 bases and J lost 2, with 11 bases in between. The CDR3 spans 15 residues. This chain's CDR3 is CASSLVGGKQETQYF. DNA for the CDR3: TGCGCCAGCAGCTTGGTAGGAGGGAAACAAGAGACCCAGTACTTC.

This clone showed up just a few times. V and J are TRBV4-1 and TRBJ1-6, with TRBD1 as a possible D gene (6 bases). CDR1 is MGHRA, CDR2 YSYEKL, per germline. CDR3 length: 15 amino acids. V lost 4 bases to trimming and J lost 7 bases, with 14 bases between them. The CDR3 DNA sequence: TGCGCCAGCAGCCGGTCACAGGGAGTGAATTCACCCCTCCACTTT. Encoded protein: CASSRSQGVNSPLHF.

The J gene is TRBJ1-5, the V gene TRBV4-1; D gene uncertain. Trimming stripped 0 bases from V and 6 bases from J, with 18 bases between. The CDR3 is 17 amino acids. Germline CDR1 and CDR2: MGHRA and YSYEKL. CDR3 nucleotide sequence: TGCGCCAGCAGCCAAGATTTGGGAGGGTCTTACGGTCAGCCCCAGCATTTT. As protein: CASSQDLGGSYGQPQHF.

The chain employs TRBV7-6 and TRBJ2-7, with no clear D. This CDR3 spans 14 amino acids. The ends were cut back, 1 base at V and 1 base at J, with 8 bases in the middle. Looked up from germline, CDR1 is SGHVS and CDR2 is FNYEAQ. The CDR3 bases are TGTGCCAGCAGCTTAGGGTTCGGGTCCTACGAGCAGTACTTC. It yields the protein CASSLGFGSYEQYF.

The rearrangement uses TRBV7-9 and TRBJ2-1; unclear D gene. V was trimmed by 7 bases and J by 0 bases, leaving 7 bases between them. CDR1 SEHNR and CDR2 FQNEAQ come from the germline V gene (reference sequence). The CDR3 has 13 residues. The CDR3 region has the DNA TGTGCCAGCAACTCAGGCTCCTACAATGAGCAGTTCTTC. Protein: CASNSGSYNEQFF.

In DNA, the CDR3 is TGTGCCACCAGTGGAGGAGCGGGGGGCATCACAGATACGCAGTATTTT. Encoded protein: CATSGGAGGITDTQYF. The V gene is TRBV24-1, the J gene TRBJ2-3, with 9 bases fitting TRBD2. Germline loops: CDR1 KGHDR, CDR2 SFDVKD. The CDR3 has 16 residues. The V and J ends lost 5 bases and 2 bases, in that order; junction bases with no gene match: 7.

CDR3 DNA: TGCGCCAGCAGCCCTCCAACAGGCGAGCAGTACTTC. Translated: CASSPPTGEQYF. V usage is TRBV4-1 and J usage is TRBJ2-7; perhaps TRBD1 as D (5 bases). V was cut by 4 bases and J by 6 bases, with 10 bases left in between. The CDR3 runs to 12 residues. Germline V lookup: CDR1 MGHRA, CDR2 YSYEKL.

The V call is TRBV12-5, the J call TRBJ2-3, with 7 bases aligning to TRBD2. The germline gives CDR1 LGHNT, CDR2 FRNRAP. The CDR3 length is 13 residues. Trimming took 7 bases from V and 6 from J; bases not matched to a gene: 7. The CDR3 coding sequence is TGTGCTAGTGCCTGGGGGGGGGTGGATACGCAGTATTTT. It yields the protein CASAWGGVDTQYF.

The J gene is TRBJ2-1, the V gene TRBV15; D possibly corresponds to TRBD2 (7 bases). CDR3 length: 15 residues. V gave up 1 base and J gave up 6 bases, with 13 bases separating them. In germline, CDR1 is LNHNV, CDR2 YYDKDF (reference sequence). The CDR3 loop reads CATSRGGGSGNEQFF. DNA for the CDR3: TGTGCCACCAGCAGAGGGGGGGGCAGCGGCAATGAGCAGTTCTTC.

The chain couples TRBV30 to TRBJ2-4; D remains unclear. Trimming took off 2 bases at V and 1 base at J, with 9 bases between the two ends. The CDR3 spans 14 residues. Germline V lookup: CDR1 GTSNPN, CDR2 SVGIG (reference sequence). CDR3 region: CAWSPLGAKNIQYF. The CDR3 bases are TGTGCCTGGAGTCCACTCGGGGCCAAAAACATTCAGTACTTC.

The V gene is TRBV29-1, the J gene TRBJ1-4; TRBD1 agrees at 7 bases. This CDR3 contains 13 residues. Germline V CDR1 and CDR2: SQVTM, ANQGSEA. V trimming: 3 bases; J trimming: 8 bases; junction bases outside the gene matches: 6. The CDR3 DNA reads as TGCAGCGTTGAGGGGGCCAGGGGGGAAAAACTGTTTTTT. Translated: CSVEGARGEKLFF.

The chain has TRBV10-1 and TRBJ2-1; a possible D gene is TRBD2 (6 bases). V was trimmed by 6 bases and J by 6 bases, leaving 9 bases between them. The CDR3 is 12 amino acids. CDR1 is WNHNN and CDR2 is SYGVQD in the germline V gene (reference sequence). The CDR3 DNA is TGCGCCAGCAGCCCCGGGGGCAATGAGCAGTTCTTC. It codes for CASSPGGNEQFF.

DNA of the CDR3: TGTGCCAGCAGCTTCAGCGGGGGAGAATACAATGAGCAGTTCTTC. It codes for CASSFSGGEYNEQFF. The chain employs TRBV7-2 and TRBJ2-1; 8 bases fit TRBD2. The CDR3 contains 15 residues. The V and J ends lost 3 bases and 4 bases, in that order; junction bases with no gene match: 5. Germline assignment: CDR1 SGHTA and CDR2 FQGNSA.

This clone was recorded once. This chain uses TRBV13 with TRBJ1-4; a weak D match, TRBD1 (5 bases). The CDR3 covers 16 residues. Per germline, CDR1 PRHDT and CDR2 FYEKMQ (reference sequence). V was clipped by 2 bases and J by 4 bases, with 14 bases between them. CDR3 loop: CASSLWSGGVNEKLFF. The CDR3, as DNA: TGTGCCAGCAGCTTATGGTCCGGGGGGGTTAATGAAAAACTGTTTTTT. Using reference TRBV13 and TRBJ1-4 for the parts outside the CDR3, the full variable domain is AAGVIQSPRHLIKEKRETATLKCYPIPRHDTVYWYQQGPGQDPQFLISFYEKMQSDKGSIPDRFSAQQFSDYHSELNMSSLELGDSALYFCASSLWSGGVNEKLFFGSGTQLSVL.

This sequence joins TRBV7-2 and TRBJ2-3, with 8 bases matching TRBD2. The CDR3 is made up of 17 amino acids. The V gene's germline CDR1 is SGHTA and CDR2 FQGNSA. V gave up 1 base and J gave up 5 bases; unmatched junction bases: 11. CDR3 residues: CASSLVAGPTGGDTQYF. The DNA of the CDR3 is TGTGCCAGCAGCTTAGTAGCGGGGCCTACGGGGGGAGATACGCAGTATTTT.

The J gene is TRBJ1-1, the V gene TRBV6-5; D remains ambiguous. Trimming left V 11 bases short and J 1 base short, with 14 bases between. The germline V gene has CDR1 MNHEY and CDR2 SVGAGI. The CDR3 extends over 13 amino acids. CDR3 amino acids: CAGETERNTEAFF. The CDR3 DNA sequence: TGTGCCGGCGAAACAGAGAGGAACACTGAAGCTTTCTTT.

The V and J genes are TRBV2 and TRBJ2-1; TRBD2 matches 8 bases. CDR1 is SNHLY, CDR2 FYNNEI, per germline. Losses at the gene ends were 7 bases for V and 7 bases for J; bases not matched to a gene: 6. The CDR3 is 13 residues long. CDR3 sequence reads: CASTLAGRNEQFF. CDR3 nucleotides: TGTGCCAGCACCTTAGCGGGGAGGAATGAGCAGTTCTTC.

CDR3 in amino acids: CASSSQGTSYEQYF. The CDR3 coding sequence is TGCGCCAGCAGCTCTCAGGGTACCAGCTACGAGCAGTACTTC. The V gene is TRBV5-1, the J gene TRBJ2-7; D may be TRBD1 (5 bases). This CDR3 contains 14 residues. V gave up 3 bases and J gave up 3 bases, with 13 bases separating them. From germline, CDR1 is SGHRS and CDR2 YFSETQ.

This clone was picked up one time. The chain recombines TRBV7-2 with TRBJ2-3; D unclear. Per germline, CDR1 SGHTA and CDR2 FQGNSA. Trimming took 1 base from V and 6 from J, leaving 8 bases between them. The CDR3 length is 13 residues. CDR3 amino acids: CASSLGGEDTQYF. Here the CDR3 DNA reads TGTGCCAGCAGCTTAGGAGGCGAGGATACGCAGTATTTT.

This clone was found a few times. The rearrangement uses TRBV23-1 and TRBJ1-5, with 8 bases aligning to TRBD1. TRBV23-1 carries the ORF label, with uncertain function. The V gene end was trimmed by 2 bases and the J gene end by 7 bases; junction bases not matched to a gene: 13. The CDR3 has 17 amino acids. CDR3 amino acids: CASSQPDREGGEQPQHF. In DNA form, the CDR3 reads TGCGCCAGCAGTCAACCGGACAGGGAAGGGGGAGAACAGCCCCAGCATTTT.